This T cell receptor beta chain derives from a study of breast tumors, draining lymph nodes, adjacent tissues. Study-wide results and caveats: Luminal-like breast cancer showed significantly greater tumor-nontumor repertoire similarity than basal-like breast cancer did. Tumor T cell lymph node origin was a supported hypothesis, not proven. Findings are consistent with lymph node origin and intratumoral expansion of most tumor T cells. Tumor repertoires ranked between lymph nodes and nontumor tissue in diversity, with V and J gene preferences.

Breast cancer patients provided tissue from their axillary draining lymph nodes. From the multiplex PCR reads, TCRdb called clonotypes with MiXCR, one entry per CDR3 protein. The sample lists 85,000 to 130,000 distinct CDR3 sequences, more than 25% occurring once. This clonotype occurred many times. The antigen is not known. V lost 0 bases and J 9 bases, leaving 6 bases between the germline ends. Germline-derived CDR1 and CDR2 are MNHEY and SVGEGT. There are 12 residues in the CDR3. Sequenced material: axillary lymph node tissue. The TCR sequence derives from a female donor with breast cancer. Some clones in this sample may be carry-over from other donors' samples. J is TRBJ2-1 and V is TRBV6-2 or TRBV6-3, with no clear D. The CDR3 coding sequence is TGTGCCAGCAGTTACTCGGGTGGTGAGCAGTTCTTC. Translation gives CASSYSGGEQFF.